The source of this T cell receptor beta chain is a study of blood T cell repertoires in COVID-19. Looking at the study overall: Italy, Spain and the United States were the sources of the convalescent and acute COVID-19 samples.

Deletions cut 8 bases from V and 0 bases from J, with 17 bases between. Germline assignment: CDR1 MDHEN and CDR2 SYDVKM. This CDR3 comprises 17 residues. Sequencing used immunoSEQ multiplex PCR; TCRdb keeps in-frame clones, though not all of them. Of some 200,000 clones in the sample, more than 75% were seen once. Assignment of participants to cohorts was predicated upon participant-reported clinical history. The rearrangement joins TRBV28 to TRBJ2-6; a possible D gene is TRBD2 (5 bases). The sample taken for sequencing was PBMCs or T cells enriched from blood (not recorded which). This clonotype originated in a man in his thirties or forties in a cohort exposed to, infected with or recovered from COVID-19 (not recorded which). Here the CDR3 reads CASSGGGGGSGANVLTF. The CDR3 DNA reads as TGTGCCAGCTCCGGAGGCGGTGGCGGCTCTGGGGCCAACGTCCTGACTTTC.